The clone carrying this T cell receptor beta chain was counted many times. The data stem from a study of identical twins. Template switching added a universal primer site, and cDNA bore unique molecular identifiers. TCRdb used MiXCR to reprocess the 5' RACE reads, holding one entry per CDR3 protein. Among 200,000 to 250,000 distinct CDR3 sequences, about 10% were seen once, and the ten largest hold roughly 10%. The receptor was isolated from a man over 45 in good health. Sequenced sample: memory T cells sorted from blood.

The CDR3: CASLTAQGIYEQYF. For the CDR3, the DNA is TGTGCCAGCCTTACCGCTCAGGGTATCTACGAGCAGTACTTC. The V call is TRBV6-2 or TRBV6-3, the J call TRBJ2-7, with a possible D match to TRBD1 (5 bases). Trimming cost V 8 bases and J 3 bases, with 17 bases left between them. This CDR3 is built from 14 residues. Germline V gives CDR1 MNHEY, CDR2 SVGEGT.